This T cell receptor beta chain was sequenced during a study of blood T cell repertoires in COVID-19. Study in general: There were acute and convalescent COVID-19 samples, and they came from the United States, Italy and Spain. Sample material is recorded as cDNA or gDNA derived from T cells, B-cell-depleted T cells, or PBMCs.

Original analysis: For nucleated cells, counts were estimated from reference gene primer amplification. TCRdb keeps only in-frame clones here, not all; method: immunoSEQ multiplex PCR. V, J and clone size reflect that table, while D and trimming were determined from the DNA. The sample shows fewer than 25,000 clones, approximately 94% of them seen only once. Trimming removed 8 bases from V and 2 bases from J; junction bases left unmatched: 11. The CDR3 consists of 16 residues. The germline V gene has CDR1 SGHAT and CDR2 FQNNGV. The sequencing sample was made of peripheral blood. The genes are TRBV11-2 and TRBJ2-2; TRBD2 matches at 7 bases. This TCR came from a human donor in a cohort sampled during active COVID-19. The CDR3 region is CASLGFGRYNTGELFF. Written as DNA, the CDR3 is TGTGCCAGCCTAGGGTTCGGGAGGTATAACACCGGGGAGCTGTTTTTT. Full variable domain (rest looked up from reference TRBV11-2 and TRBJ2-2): EAGVAQSPRYKIIEKRQSVAFWCNPISGHATLYWYQQILGQGPKLLIQFQNNGVVDDSQLPKDRFSAERLKGVDSTLKIQPAKLEDSAVYLCASLGFGRYNTGELFFGEGSRLTVL.